The 10 T cell receptor beta chains in this list originate from one sample, sequenced in a study of shared clonotypes between healthy human individuals. The naive CD8 population came from CD45RO-negative cells selected for CCR7, without terminally differentiated effector memory CD45RA+ cells. Produced via immunoSEQ multiplex PCR; TCRdb's table is partial and in-frame only. The data hold 1.5 million to 2.5 million clones, with about 94% observed a single time. Specimen: naive CD8+ T cells sorted from blood. The source of these receptors is a young man in good health.

The chain employs TRBV27 and TRBJ2-5; 7 bases match TRBD2. The length of the CDR3 is 17 residues. The germline gives CDR1 MNHEY, CDR2 SMNVEV (reference sequence). V dropped 1 base and J dropped 0; count of bases not matched to a gene: 8. The CDR3 spells CASSLLGGGFDQETQYF. CDR3 bases: TGTGCCAGCAGTTTATTGGGCGGGGGATTCGACCAAGAGACCCAGTACTTC.

This clone is a singleton in its sample. In the same sample, other DNA sequences code for this CDR3. The chain employs TRBV11-2 and TRBJ2-7; 14 bases match TRBD2. Looked up from germline, CDR1 is SGHAT and CDR2 is FQNNGV. This CDR3 is 15 amino acids long. V lost 3 bases, J lost 4 bases, and 2 bases stayed unmatched. The CDR3 bases are TGTGCCAGCAGCTTGGGGACTAGCGGGAGTTACGAGCAGTACTTC. Protein: CASSLGTSGSYEQYF.

The rearrangement uses TRBV27 and TRBJ2-5; 7 bases agree with TRBD2. The germline gives CDR1 MNHEY, CDR2 SMNVEV (reference sequence). The J segment lost 5 bases and the V segment lost 6 bases, leaving 9 bases of the junction unmatched. This CDR3 comprises 14 residues. Here the CDR3 reads CASSPGGGGETQYF. The CDR3 DNA sequence: TGTGCCAGCAGCCCCGGCGGGGGTGGGGAGACCCAGTACTTC.

As to this clone: Different DNA sequences within this sample yield the same CDR3. The gene calls are TRBV27 and TRBJ2-2, with D possibly TRBD2 on 5 matching bases. Germline values: CDR1 MNHEY, CDR2 SMNVEV (reference sequence). Trimming removed 3 bases at V and 4 bases at J, with 6 bases between. CDR3 size: 13 residues. The CDR3 nucleotides read TGTGCCAGCAGTTTTGGGAGCACCGGGGAGCTGTTTTTT. Protein: CASSFGSTGELFF.

The rearrangement links TRBV6-6 to TRBJ2-4; TRBD2 is a possible D gene (7 bases). The V gene lost 6 bases and the J gene lost 9 bases, with 18 bases spanning the gap. The germline V gene has CDR1 MNHNY and CDR2 SVGAGI (reference sequence). The CDR3 spans 14 residues. The CDR3 is CASRTRGGEGIQYF. In nucleotides, the CDR3 is TGTGCCAGCAGAACCCGAGGGGGGGAGGGCATTCAGTACTTC.

The chain combines TRBV25-1 with TRBJ1-2; 9 bases are shared with TRBD1. The CDR3 is made up of 12 amino acids. The junction had 2 bases not matched to a gene; V was cut back by 4 bases and J by 8 bases. Germline loops: CDR1 MGHDK, CDR2 SYGVNS. As DNA, the CDR3 is TGTGCCAGCAGTGCACAGGGGGCCGGCTACACCTTC. Residues: CASSAQGAGYTF.

This clone was recorded only once. Other DNA sequences from this sample encode an identical CDR3 as well. The chain combines TRBV19 with TRBJ1-1; the D is unclear. Germline CDR1 is LNHDA and CDR2 is SQIVND (reference sequence). Trimming cost V 3 bases and J 0 bases, with 8 bases left between them. The CDR3 runs to 14 residues. CDR3 region: CASSIGPMNTEAFF. In DNA, the CDR3 is TGTGCCAGTAGTATTGGGCCCATGAACACTGAAGCTTTCTTT.

J is TRBJ2-3 and V is TRBV4-1; no clear D. The V gene lost 1 base and the J gene lost 1 base, with 9 bases spanning the gap. CDR1 MGHRA and CDR2 YSYEKL come from the germline V gene. This CDR3 has 15 amino acids. CDR3 in DNA: TGCGCCAGCAGCCAAGTAAGTGGGGGCACAGATACGCAGTATTTT. It specifies CASSQVSGGTDTQYF.

The chain recombines TRBV4-3 with TRBJ2-3; TRBD2 matches at 7 bases. Trimming removed 0 bases from V and 2 bases from J; junction bases left unmatched: 11. Looked up from germline, CDR1 is LGHNA and CDR2 is YSLEER. The CDR3 spans 18 residues. The CDR3 DNA follows: TGCGCCAGCAGCCAAGAGGGAGGAGGACTAGACCCCACAGATACGCAGTATTTT. Translating it yields CASSQEGGGLDPTDTQYF.

This clone was picked up a small number of times. The V and J genes are TRBV29-1 and TRBJ1-5, with 9 bases identical to TRBD1. Germline V gene sequence: CDR1 SQVTM, CDR2 ANQGSEA. V lost 7 bases, J lost 4 bases, and 8 bases stayed unmatched. The CDR3 has 14 amino acids. This CDR3 is CSAGTGLTNQPQHF. The CDR3 DNA sequence: TGCAGCGCTGGGACAGGGCTCACTAATCAGCCCCAGCATTTT.